This TCR beta chain was obtained from a study of OX40 agonist ivuxolimab in advanced cancers. Some background on the complete study: Ivuxolimab, which targeted the costimulatory receptor OX40 (CD134), was an agonistic, fully human IgG2 monoclonal antibody. Intravenous ivuxolimab was administered to patients every 2 weeks at six dose levels: 0.01, 0.1, 0.3, 1.5, 3 and 10 mg/kg. In the dose-escalation cohort, 82.7% of patients were male, and the mean age was about 55 years, with a range of about 23 to 80. The point of sequencing TCRbeta in the periphery was to test whether ivuxolimab changed TCR sequence diversity and drove clonal T-cell expansion. Three dose-escalation patients achieved partial responses, one with hepatocellular carcinoma and two with cutaneous melanoma. The paper reports the monotherapy dose-escalation portion (N of about 54 patients) of the phase I ivuxolimab trial. Prior anti-PD-1, anti-PD-L1 or anti-CTLA-4 therapy was permitted, and checkpoint inhibitors had been received by roughly 40% of dose-escalation patients. Of the approximately 50 patients in dose escalation, some 20 had hepatocellular carcinoma, approximately 15 had melanoma, 9 had renal cell carcinoma and 9 had head and neck cancer.

CDR1 and CDR2, looked up from the germline V gene, are SGHTA and FQGNSA. The CDR3, from cysteine to phenylalanine, totals 13 residues. Solely the CDR3 DNA is kept, with 39 bases framed from the first base. V was cut back by 3 bases and J by 7 bases, leaving a gap of 13 bases between them. To sequence the TCRbeta CDR3 region, genomic DNA was isolated from the sorted cells. The immunoSEQ Assay was used to sequence the TCRbeta CDR3 regions. The source is immuneACCESS, and TCRdb retained only in-frame sequences with V and J called. Part of the clones is not carried over; for the studies checked, unresolved V genes explain less than half of this, and the remainder is unexplained. The sample yields some 89,000 clones; about 86% were counted once. The ten largest clones take up 1.5% to 2% of the sample. Study-wide conclusions, independent of this receptor: In the 0.1-3.0 mg/kg groups, partial responders were among the patients with the lowest normalized peripheral clonal expansion, particularly in CD8+ T cells. The antigen specificity of the clonally expanded peripheral T cells was not determined. Low levels of normalized T-cell clonal expansion were also seen in some patients who did not respond. Clonal expansion of both CD4+ and CD8+ blood T cells was observed from baseline to week 6 at doses 0.1 to 3.0 mg/kg. After ivuxolimab, CD8+ T cells had more expanded clones than CD4+ T cells on average.

As for this clone: Its antigen has not been determined. Base-call qualities are not available, and no considerably larger clone is one nucleotide away.

The trial excluded patients who had a history of autoimmune disease or were on systemic immunosuppression. Peripheral blood for TCR sequencing was collected from all dose cohorts at baseline, on cycle 4 day 1, and on cycle 7 day 1. The samples were taken from a phase I, first-in-human, multicenter, open-label dose-escalation trial of ivuxolimab. Adults with locally advanced or metastatic melanoma, renal cell, hepatocellular, or head and neck squamous cell carcinoma were enrolled in the trial. Before TCR sequencing, CD4+ and CD8+ T cells were separately sorted from peripheral blood. Specimen: CD4+ or CD8+ T cells sorted from blood, collected in a trial of the OX40 agonist ivuxolimab. The sequence links TRBV7-2 to TRBJ2-7, with no D gene named confidently. The receptor was isolated from an adult with an advanced solid tumor such as melanoma, head and neck, liver or kidney cancer. Read as DNA, the sequence is TGTGCCAGCAGCTTTGGGCCAATTCGAGAGCAGTACTTC. Its protein product is CASSFGPIREQYF.